This is a list of T cell receptor beta chains from one sample in a study of T cell responses to AZD1222 COVID-19 vaccine. TCRdb's table, derived via immunoSEQ multiplex PCR, lists solely in-frame clones and lacks some. The table has 84,000 or so clones, 75% to 90% seen once. The sample consisted of peripheral blood, taken on day 0 of AZD1222 vaccination. The receptors derive from an adult in good health. Both conserved end residues are part of each CDR3. The D gene is left open where the match is weak. The listing skips clone size in some rows; elsewhere it reads once, few, many or a size class.

size: .; J: TRBJ2-7; V: TRBV19; D: .; CDR3: CASSTSLQDYEQYF; DNA: TGTGCCAGTAGTACATCCCTACAAGACTACGAGCAGTACTTC
size: .; J: TRBJ1-2; V: TRBV28; D: TRBD1; CDR3: CASSIFGRDRGGTF; DNA: TGTGCCAGCAGTATCTTTGGCCGGGACAGGGGGGGCACCTTC
size: .; J: TRBJ2-3; V: TRBV28; D: .; CDR3: CASSYSWWADRTDTQYF; DNA: TGTGCCAGCAGTTACAGCTGGTGGGCGGACAGAACAGATACGCAGTATTTT
size: .; J: TRBJ2-2; V: TRBV27; D: .; CDR3: CASSTTAHTGELFF; DNA: TGTGCCAGCAGTACAACTGCTCACACCGGGGAGCTGTTTTTT
size: once; J: TRBJ2-1; V: TRBV9; D: .; CDR3: CASGTTGKEQFF; DNA: TGTGCCAGCGGGACGACAGGCAAGGAGCAGTTCTTC
size: .; J: TRBJ1-1; V: TRBV10-3; D: .; CDR3: CAISAGVGTEAFF; DNA: TGTGCCATCAGTGCAGGGGTAGGGACTGAAGCTTTCTTT
size: .; J: TRBJ2-2; V: TRBV11-3; D: .; CDR3: CASRFDRNGELFF; DNA: TGTGCCAGCAGATTTGATCGTAACGGGGAGCTGTTTTTT
size: .; J: TRBJ1-5; V: TRBV11-2; D: .; CDR3: CASSLGLDRNNQPQHF; DNA: TGTGCCAGCAGCTTAGGACTGGACAGAAACAATCAGCCCCAGCATTTT
size: .; J: TRBJ2-7; V: TRBV6-2/TRBV6-3; D: TRBD2; CDR3: CASSYSSGGPRNEQYF; DNA: TGTGCCAGCAGTTACTCCTCGGGAGGGCCAAGAAACGAGCAGTACTTC
size: once; J: TRBJ2-1; V: TRBV28; D: TRBD1; CDR3: CASSSGQGSYNEQFF; DNA: TGTGCCAGCAGTTCGGGACAGGGATCCTACAATGAGCAGTTCTTC
size: .; J: TRBJ1-2; V: TRBV9; D: TRBD1; CDR3: CASSAGQLYGYTF; DNA: TGTGCCAGCAGCGCGGGACAGCTCTATGGCTACACCTTC
size: .; J: TRBJ2-7; V: TRBV9; D: TRBD2; CDR3: CASSVGLAGSYEQYF; DNA: TGTGCCAGCAGCGTAGGATTAGCGGGTTCCTACGAGCAGTACTTC
size: .; J: TRBJ2-3; V: TRBV6-5; D: TRBD2; CDR3: CASRIAGGPDTQYF; DNA: TGTGCCAGCAGAATAGCGGGAGGACCAGATACGCAGTATTTT
size: .; J: TRBJ1-2; V: TRBV28; D: TRBD1; CDR3: CASRRTGENYGYTF; DNA: TGTGCCAGCAGGAGGACAGGGGAAAACTATGGCTACACCTTC
size: .; J: TRBJ2-3; V: TRBV7-2; D: .; CDR3: CASSLNGQGPDTQYF; DNA: TGTGCCAGCAGCTTAAATGGCCAGGGACCAGATACGCAGTATTTT
size: .; J: TRBJ2-1; V: TRBV9; D: TRBD2; CDR3: CASSVGGSVNNEQFF; DNA: TGTGCCAGCAGCGTAGGCGGGAGTGTTAACAATGAGCAGTTCTTC
size: .; J: TRBJ2-5; V: TRBV5-6; D: .; CDR3: CASSFGVETQYF; DNA: TGTGCCAGCAGCTTCGGGGTAGAGACCCAGTACTTC
size: .; J: TRBJ2-7; V: TRBV6-5; D: .; CDR3: CASSMDLNYEQYF; DNA: TGTGCCAGCAGCATGGACTTGAACTACGAGCAGTACTTC
size: .; J: TRBJ1-4; V: TRBV5-4; D: TRBD1; CDR3: CASSSTGGGEKLFF; DNA: TGTGCCAGCAGCTCGACAGGGGGTGGAGAAAAACTGTTTTTT
size: few; J: TRBJ1-4; V: TRBV19; D: .; CDR3: CASRSNEKLFF; DNA: TGTGCCAGTAGATCTAATGAAAAACTGTTTTTT
size: .; J: TRBJ2-1; V: TRBV4-3; D: .; CDR3: CASSHLKGREQFF; DNA: TGCGCCAGCAGCCATTTAAAGGGGAGAGAGCAGTTCTTC
size: .; J: TRBJ1-5; V: TRBV28; D: .; CDR3: CASSLGPVSNQPQHF; DNA: TGTGCCAGCAGTTTAGGTCCGGTTAGCAATCAGCCCCAGCATTTT
size: .; J: TRBJ2-7; V: TRBV18; D: TRBD1; CDR3: CASSPAGQGSYEQYF; DNA: TGTGCCAGCTCACCCGCCGGACAGGGCTCCTACGAGCAGTACTTC
size: .; J: TRBJ2-3; V: TRBV29-1; D: .; CDR3: CSVYEIVRPDTQYF; DNA: TGCAGCGTCTACGAAATCGTCCGACCAGATACGCAGTATTTT
size: .; J: TRBJ1-4; V: TRBV19; D: .; CDR3: CASSANEKLFF; DNA: TGTGCCAGTAGTGCCAATGAAAAACTGTTTTTT
size: .; J: TRBJ1-5; V: TRBV27; D: .; CDR3: CASSPGTLGSNQPQHF; DNA: TGTGCCAGCAGTCCCGGGACTTTAGGAAGCAATCAGCCCCAGCATTTT
size: .; J: TRBJ2-1; V: TRBV24-1; D: TRBD1; CDR3: CATSDRTGSNEQFF; DNA: TGTGCCACCAGTGATAGGACAGGGTCGAATGAGCAGTTCTTC
size: .; J: TRBJ1-1; V: TRBV19; D: .; CDR3: CASRKGTGNTEAFF; DNA: TGTGCCAGTAGAAAGGGGACGGGGAACACTGAAGCTTTCTTT
size: .; J: TRBJ1-5; V: TRBV16; D: .; CDR3: CASSQWQVINQPQHF; DNA: TGTGCCAGCAGCCAATGGCAGGTGATCAATCAGCCCCAGCATTTT
size: once; J: TRBJ1-6; V: TRBV6-5; D: .; CDR3: CASRWDNNSPLHF; DNA: TGTGCCAGCAGATGGGACAACAATTCACCCCTCCACTTT
size: .; J: TRBJ1-5; V: TRBV19; D: .; CDR3: CASTGRDDSNQPQHF; DNA: TGTGCCAGTACCGGCCGGGACGATAGCAATCAGCCCCAGCATTTT
size: .; J: TRBJ1-4; V: TRBV12-3/TRBV12-4; D: .; CDR3: CASSPGYNEKLFF; DNA: TGTGCCAGCAGTCCGGGCTACAATGAAAAACTGTTTTTT
size: .; J: TRBJ2-1; V: TRBV20-1; D: .; CDR3: CSSESEGEQFF; DNA: TGCAGTTCGGAAAGCGAGGGTGAGCAGTTCTTC
size: few; J: TRBJ1-2; V: TRBV28; D: .; CDR3: CASSLGGADGYTF; DNA: TGTGCCAGCAGTTTAGGTGGGGCCGACGGCTACACCTTC
size: once; J: TRBJ1-1; V: TRBV28; D: TRBD1; CDR3: CASRTGVDTEAFF; DNA: TGTGCCAGCAGGACAGGGGTTGACACTGAAGCTTTCTTT
size: .; J: TRBJ2-2; V: TRBV9; D: .; CDR3: CASSDQGQNTGELFF; DNA: TGTGCCAGCAGCGATCAGGGCCAGAACACCGGGGAGCTGTTTTTT
size: .; J: TRBJ1-5; V: TRBV19; D: TRBD1; CDR3: CASSIVGTGAPFNQPQHF; DNA: TGTGCCAGTAGTATTGTTGGGACAGGGGCCCCATTCAATCAGCCCCAGCATTTT
size: once; J: TRBJ1-4; V: TRBV19; D: .; CDR3: CASSQGQTTNEKLFF; DNA: TGTGCCAGTAGTCAAGGACAGACAACTAATGAAAAACTGTTTTTT
size: .; J: TRBJ1-1; V: TRBV2; D: .; CDR3: CASSREGVNTEAFF; DNA: TGTGCCAGCAGTCGAGAAGGGGTGAACACTGAAGCTTTCTTT
size: .; J: TRBJ1-2; V: TRBV29-1; D: TRBD1; CDR3: CSVEIDRGYGYTF; DNA: TGCAGCGTTGAAATTGACAGGGGATATGGCTACACCTTC
size: .; J: TRBJ1-1; V: TRBV6-5; D: .; CDR3: CASTTREFLNTEAFF; DNA: TGTGCCAGCACCACAAGAGAATTTTTGAACACTGAAGCTTTCTTT
size: .; J: TRBJ1-5; V: TRBV28; D: .; CDR3: CASSLQGSVSPQHF; DNA: TGTGCCAGCAGTTTACAAGGCAGCGTTTCGCCCCAGCATTTT
size: .; J: TRBJ1-5; V: TRBV28; D: TRBD1; CDR3: CAIRQEQGVNQPQHF; DNA: TGTGCCATCCGCCAGGAGCAGGGGGTAAATCAGCCCCAGCATTTT
size: .; J: TRBJ1-4; V: TRBV7-9; D: .; CDR3: CASSAPEVEDEKLFF; DNA: TGTGCCAGCAGCGCCCCGGAGGTGGAGGATGAAAAACTGTTTTTT
size: .; J: TRBJ1-2; V: TRBV11-1; D: .; CDR3: CASSLVRNYGYTF; DNA: TGTGCCAGCAGCTTAGTCAGAAACTATGGCTACACCTTC
size: .; J: TRBJ1-2; V: TRBV4-3; D: .; CDR3: CASSQGLGYGYTF; DNA: TGCGCCAGCAGCCAGGGACTGGGCTATGGCTACACCTTC
size: once; J: TRBJ2-1; V: TRBV11-2; D: .; CDR3: CASSFEENEQFF; DNA: TGTGCCAGCAGCTTCGAGGAGAATGAGCAGTTCTTC
size: .; J: TRBJ2-3; V: TRBV7-2; D: .; CDR3: CASSRRNADTQYF; DNA: TGTGCCAGCAGCCGTAGGAACGCAGATACGCAGTATTTT
size: .; J: TRBJ1-1; V: TRBV5-6; D: .; CDR3: CASRSELENTEAFF; DNA: TGTGCCAGCAGATCCGAGCTCGAGAACACTGAAGCTTTCTTT
size: .; J: TRBJ2-1; V: TRBV5-8; D: TRBD1; CDR3: CASSARDRGRYNEQFF; DNA: TGTGCCAGCAGCGCCCGGGACAGGGGGCGATACAATGAGCAGTTCTTC
size: few; J: TRBJ2-1; V: TRBV9; D: .; CDR3: CASSVPPEAEQFF; DNA: TGTGCCAGCAGCGTTCCCCCGGAGGCCGAGCAGTTCTTC
size: .; J: TRBJ1-2; V: TRBV5-6; D: .; CDR3: CASSLGGTMEGYTF; DNA: TGTGCCAGCAGCTTGGGCGGCACTATGGAGGGCTACACCTTC
size: .; J: TRBJ1-4; V: TRBV18; D: .; CDR3: CASSPRRDEKLFF; DNA: TGTGCCAGCTCACCGAGGAGGGATGAAAAACTGTTTTTT
size: .; J: TRBJ2-1; V: TRBV7-6; D: TRBD2; CDR3: CASSAWTSGLTYNEQFF; DNA: TGTGCCAGCAGCGCCTGGACTAGCGGCCTGACCTACAATGAGCAGTTCTTC